This T cell receptor (beta chain) is drawn from a study of T cell clones after liver transplantation (dated by TCRdb to between 2017 and 2020). Concerning the study at large: The samples were obtained from ITN030ST, a randomized trial that attempted immunosuppression withdrawal within 2 years after liver transplantation. Donor-reactive T cell clones were identified using TCRbeta sequencing after a pre-transplant mixed lymphocyte reaction and were then followed in post-transplant blood. As an antigen-independent comparator for donor-reactive sequences, third party-reactive TCRbeta sequences were also identified from pre-transplant MLRs. Of the eight recipients, a few were HCV-positive, while the remaining recipients had been transplanted for non-autoimmune, non-viral indications. No induction therapy was given to the subjects, and standard immunosuppression was administered until randomization at 12-24 months post-transplant. Tolerance was defined as complete immunosuppression withdrawal for at least one year with no rise in liver enzymes beyond twice the upper limit of normal. Blood samples were collected pre-transplant, pre-randomization before withdrawal, and post-randomization after either full withdrawal or failed withdrawal. The studied cohort comprised 8 liver transplant recipients, 3 classified as tolerant and 5 as non-tolerant.

After removal of 7 bases from V and 4 bases from J, the junction retains 9 bases not matched to a gene. The CDR3 spans 14 residues, from the cysteine through the phenylalanine. The sequence is cut down to CDR3 DNA, 42 bases in frame from base 1. CDR1 and CDR2 were assigned from the germline V gene (reference sequence) as MNHNY and SVGAGI. Here is what the overall study found, with its caveats: A greater decline was seen for donor-reactive sequences than for third party-reactive sequences, suggesting partial antigen-specific deletion unrelated to withdrawal success. Because of small, heterogeneous patient numbers and non-standardized post-transplant time points, the conclusions were only preliminary. Because no allograft tissue specimens were available, donor-reactive T cells may have migrated into the graft instead of being deleted. A significant post-transplant decrease in circulating donor-reactive CD4 TCRbeta sequences was observed in most of the 8 subjects, irrespective of tolerance or HCV status. Once repertoire turnover was taken into account, donor-reactive detection showed a significant reduction for CD4 in 7 of 8 subjects and for CD8 in 8 of 8. Low numbers of available donor cells limited the measurable donor-reactive repertoire in two subjects.

High-throughput TCRbeta CDR3 sequencing of frozen genomic DNA was performed by immunoSEQ, including PCR amplification, mapping, bias correction and internal controls. Turning to the authors' computational methods: Productive rearrangements were kept, and unique TCRbeta sequences were defined by CDR3 nucleotide sequence plus V and J gene. A sequence counted as donor-reactive only if the sequence showed at least 5-fold expansion in CFSE-low cells compared with unstimulated pre-transplant cells and had a frequency of at least 0.01%. Minimum frequency thresholds were set for each subject based on the unstimulated sample with the lowest template count, ensuring at least 90% detection power. Jensen-Shannon divergence between the top 1000 TCRbeta sequences after and before transplant was used to measure repertoire turnover. Two-sided Fisher's exact tests were used to test for changes in how often donor-reactive sequences were detected. TCRdb retrieved this table from immuneACCESS and kept in-frame rearrangements only. Not all clones are present; in checked studies, unresolved V genes account for under half, and no reason is known for the remainder. V, J and clone size reflect that table, while D and trimming were determined from the DNA. A total of roughly 40,000 clones appear in this sample, about 82% of them only once. Of the sample, 2% to 2.5% falls within the top ten clones.

Notes on this clone: The target of this receptor is not known. No base quality information exists; no much larger clone differs at one position.

Unstimulated PBMCs, after thawing, were stained for CD3, CD4 and CD8 and then FACS-sorted into CD3+CD4+ and CD3+CD8+ populations. All 8 studied subjects were randomized to immunosuppression withdrawal. The Qiagen DNeasy Blood and Tissue Kit was used for isolation of genomic DNA. Recombination joined TRBV6-6 with TRBJ2-7; 8 central bases correspond to TRBD2. The sequence derives from a human patient who received a liver transplant. Some T cells present after a transplant may be cells of the graft donor. The sample here was CD4+ T cells from blood, taken 24 months after liver transplant. The CDR3 here reads CASTSAGATYEQYF. The base sequence is TGTGCCAGCACCTCAGCGGGGGCAACATACGAGCAGTACTTC.